This entry lists 23 T cell receptor beta chains sequenced from one sample in a study of CD8 T cells in ankylosing spondylitis. Study observations and caveats: A TCR beta motif of fewer than ten highly homologous variants seemed to mark ankylosing spondylitis blood.

TCRdb re-derived calls from the 5' RACE reads in MiXCR, one entry per CDR3 protein. The sample records 350,000 or so distinct CDR3 sequences, around 7.6% being singletons. These receptors lack a known antigen. The sequencing sample was made of blood, either unsorted or a sorted T cell fraction (not recorded which). These receptors were obtained from a male donor with ankylosing spondylitis.

V and J are TRBV18 and TRBJ2-3; tentative D call: TRBD2 (5 bases). CDR3 length: 14 residues. Germline CDR1 is KGHSH and CDR2 is LQKENI. Trimming took 4 bases from V and 6 from J, leaving 14 bases between them. The CDR3 DNA reads TGTGCCAGCTCACTCGGACTGACTCTTGATACGCAGTATTTT. It specifies CASSLGLTLDTQYF. Full variable domain (remainder filled in from reference TRBV18 and TRBJ2-3): NAGVMQNPRHLVRRRGQEARLRCSPMKGHSHVYWYRQLPEEGLKFMVYLQKENIIDESGMPKERFSAEFPKEGPSILRIQQVVRGDSAAYFCASSLGLTLDTQYFGPGTRLTVL.

The chain employs TRBV5-6 and TRBJ1-1, with D perhaps TRBD1 (5 bases). This CDR3 has 14 residues. Trimming left V 4 bases short and J 1 base short, with 11 bases between. Germline-derived CDR1 and CDR2 are SGHDT and YYEEEE. CDR3 sequence reads: CASSPWGTNTEAFF. As DNA, the CDR3 is TGTGCCAGCAGCCCTTGGGGGACGAACACTGAAGCTTTCTTT.

This clonotype was seen more than once but under ten times. The V call is TRBV11-1, the J call TRBJ2-7; 12 nucleotides line up with TRBD2. The junction had 6 bases not matched to a gene; V was cut back by 6 bases and J by 3 bases. Per germline, CDR1 SGHAT and CDR2 FQDESV (reference sequence). The CDR3 contains 15 residues. The CDR3 sequence: CASRETTSGSYEQYF. CDR3 sequence (DNA): TGTGCCAGCAGGGAGACGACTAGCGGGAGCTACGAGCAGTACTTC.

The table lists this clonotype with a few counts. This chain joins TRBV27 and TRBJ2-1; 10 positions agree with TRBD2. The CDR3 sequence is 15 residues long. Unmatched junction bases numbered 2, after V lost 0 bases and J lost 6 bases. The germline gives CDR1 MNHEY, CDR2 SMNVEV (reference sequence). This CDR3 reads CASSLSAGGPNEQFF. DNA for the CDR3: TGTGCCAGCAGTTTATCAGCGGGAGGGCCCAATGAGCAGTTCTTC.

This clonotype turned up a few times. This rearrangement joins TRBV25-1 to TRBJ2-7; D is possibly TRBD2 (6 bases). The CDR3 is made up of 17 amino acids. Germline CDR1 MGHDK, CDR2 SYGVNS. Deletions cut 3 bases from V and 2 bases from J, with 20 bases between. In DNA form, the CDR3 reads TGTGCCAGCAGTGACGAGGCGACCCGGGACTCAACCTACGAGCAGTACTTC. Translation: CASSDEATRDSTYEQYF.

V and J are TRBV11-2 and TRBJ1-5; D uncertain. The CDR3 is 14 amino acids. Germline CDR1 SGHAT, CDR2 FQNNGV. Trimming took 1 base from V and 6 from J, leaving 10 bases between them. CDR3 amino acids: CASSLGVGIQPQHF. The CDR3 DNA follows: TGTGCCAGCAGCTTAGGGGTGGGCATTCAGCCCCAGCATTTT.

The chain links TRBV5-1 to TRBJ2-7; TRBD1 matches 7 bases. The V and J ends lost 4 bases and 2 bases, in that order; junction bases with no gene match: 9. This CDR3 is built from 15 residues. Germline lookup yields CDR1 SGHRS and CDR2 YFSETQ. The CDR3 loop reads CASSPAQGQTYEQYF. Here the CDR3 DNA reads TGCGCCAGCAGCCCAGCCCAGGGACAGACCTACGAGCAGTACTTC.

This clonotype was observed at least ten times. The V call is TRBV28, the J call TRBJ2-1; TRBD2 is a possible D gene (5 bases). This CDR3 region has 12 residues. Germline V gene sequence: CDR1 MDHEN, CDR2 SYDVKM. Deletions cut 5 bases from V and 6 bases from J, with 8 bases between. The CDR3 loop reads CASSLRANEQFF. CDR3 DNA: TGTGCCAGCAGTCTGCGGGCCAATGAGCAGTTCTTC.

Only a few counts were recorded for this clonotype. The chain recombines TRBV20-1 with TRBJ1-5, with a weak D call TRBD1 (5 bases). V was trimmed by 0 bases and J by 0 bases, leaving 15 bases between them. CDR1 is DFQATT, CDR2 SNEGSKA, per germline (reference sequence). The length of the CDR3 is 17 residues. The CDR3 region is CSAREYSETVSNQPQHF. CDR3 DNA: TGCAGTGCTAGAGAATATTCGGAGACAGTTAGCAATCAGCCCCAGCATTTT.

The CDR3 bases are TGTGCCAGCAGTACTACTAGCGGGAGTCCCACAGATACGCAGTATTTT. Translation: CASSTTSGSPTDTQYF. This chain uses TRBV27 with TRBJ2-3, with 11 bases aligning to TRBD2. The germline V gene has CDR1 MNHEY and CDR2 SMNVEV (reference sequence). This CDR3 contains 16 residues. Germline trimming cut 5 bases from V and 2 bases from J; bases unmatched to any gene: 6.

In its sample, this clonotype was seen a few times. V gene TRBV7-8 combines with J gene TRBJ2-7, with 11 bases matching TRBD2. Unmatched junction bases numbered 9, after V lost 5 bases and J lost 0 bases. Germline lookup yields CDR1 SGHVS and CDR2 FQNEAQ. This CDR3 has 17 amino acids. CDR3 sequence reads: CASSVELAGGASYEQYF. For the CDR3, the DNA is TGTGCCAGCAGCGTCGAGCTAGCGGGAGGCGCCTCCTACGAGCAGTACTTC.

This clonotype was found many times. The rearrangement links TRBV29-1 to TRBJ1-5; D not certain. The V gene lost 4 bases and the J gene lost 0 bases, with 10 bases spanning the gap. Germline CDR1 reads SQVTM; CDR2 reads ANQGSEA. CDR3 size: 14 residues. The CDR3 DNA is TGCAGCGTTGGAGGGAGAAATAGCAATCAGCCCCAGCATTTT. Amino acid sequence: CSVGGRNSNQPQHF.

The J gene is TRBJ2-3, the V gene TRBV27; 8 nucleotides match TRBD2. This CDR3 spans 15 amino acids. J was trimmed by 6 bases and V by 4 bases; bases with no gene match: 9. The germline V gene has CDR1 MNHEY and CDR2 SMNVEV (reference sequence). The CDR3 is CASSWGGLVLDTQYF. DNA of the CDR3: TGTGCCAGCAGTTGGGGGGGACTAGTGTTGGATACGCAGTATTTT.

This clonotype was picked up a small number of times. The chain employs TRBV11-3 and TRBJ1-1; D is possibly TRBD1 (5 bases). Germline values: CDR1 SGHNT, CDR2 YENEEA. CDR3 length: 15 amino acids. The V end was cut by 2 bases, the J end by 1 base, with 11 bases between. CDR3 bases: TGTGCCAGCAGCTTAAACTGGGGCTCGAACACTGAAGCTTTCTTT. Its protein is CASSLNWGSNTEAFF.

This clonotype was recorded at least ten times. The chain carries TRBV12-3 or TRBV12-4 and TRBJ2-3, with TRBD2 matching over 8 bases. Trimming cost V 10 bases and J 3 bases; bases outside gene matches: 3. The CDR3 length is 12 residues. The CDR3 region has the DNA TGTGCCACGGGGGGGGGAACAGATACGCAGTATTTT. This gives the protein CATGGGTDTQYF.

This clonotype showed up many times. The CDR3 loop is CSGRASGAGELFF. The CDR3 DNA follows: TGCAGCGGGAGGGCCTCAGGGGCCGGGGAGCTGTTTTTT. The chain combines TRBV29-1 with TRBJ2-2; D possibly uses TRBD1 or TRBD2 (6 bases each). The CDR3 has 13 amino acids. V dropped 7 bases and J dropped 6 bases, with 15 bases sitting between them. The germline gives CDR1 SQVTM, CDR2 ANQGSEA.

This clonotype showed up many times. The chain links TRBV7-2 to TRBJ2-1; D is perhaps TRBD2 (6 bases). The germline V gene encodes CDR1 SGHTA and CDR2 FQGNSA. The ends were cut back, 4 bases at V and 3 bases at J, with 13 bases in the middle. This CDR3 comprises 15 residues. This CDR3 is CASSSLSGVYNEQFF. CDR3 nucleotides: TGTGCCAGCAGCTCCCTTAGCGGAGTCTACAATGAGCAGTTCTTC.

This clonotype has a handful of counts. The rearrangement links TRBV20-1 to TRBJ2-1; 11 nucleotides agree with TRBD2. With V trimmed by 0 bases and J by 3 bases, 4 bases remained unmatched. CDR3 length: 16 residues. Germline CDR1 reads DFQATT; CDR2 reads SNEGSKA (reference sequence). The CDR3 loop is CSARDRLAGYYNEQFF. CDR3 nucleotides: TGCAGTGCTAGAGACAGACTAGCGGGGTACTACAATGAGCAGTTCTTC.

The chain is built from TRBV11-2 and TRBJ2-1, with 12 nucleotides matching TRBD2. The V gene end was trimmed by 2 bases and the J gene end by 0 bases; junction bases not matched to a gene: 5. Germline CDR1 is SGHAT and CDR2 is FQNNGV. The CDR3 sequence is 18 residues long. The DNA of the CDR3 is TGTGCCAGCAGCTTAACTAGCGGGAGGTTCAGCTCCTACAATGAGCAGTTCTTC. This codes for CASSLTSGRFSSYNEQFF. Together with reference TRBV11-2 and TRBJ2-1, the CDR3 gives the full variable domain: EAGVAQSPRYKIIEKRQSVAFWCNPISGHATLYWYQQILGQGPKLLIQFQNNGVVDDSQLPKDRFSAERLKGVDSTLKIQPAKLEDSAVYLCASSLTSGRFSSYNEQFFGPGTRLTVL.

This clonotype was counted a few times. This chain connects TRBV20-1 to TRBJ2-7; D gene uncertain. Germline CDR1 DFQATT, CDR2 SNEGSKA (reference sequence). This CDR3 is built from 13 residues. Trimming removed 3 bases at V and 2 bases at J, with 11 bases between. The CDR3: CSARGPTAYEQYF. The CDR3 DNA reads TGCAGTGCTAGGGGCCCGACCGCCTACGAGCAGTACTTC.

The chain has TRBV7-8 and TRBJ2-1; 8 nucleotides agree with TRBD2. Germline-derived CDR1 and CDR2 are SGHVS and FQNEAQ. CDR3 length equals 15 residues. V shed 5 bases, J shed 3 bases, and the junction held 6 bases outside the gene matches. The CDR3 region has the DNA TGTGCCAGCAGCCCCAGCGGGAGAGGCTACAATGAGCAGTTCTTC. As protein: CASSPSGRGYNEQFF. Full variable domain (rest looked up from reference TRBV7-8 and TRBJ2-1): GAGVSQSPRYKVAKRGQDVALRCDPISGHVSLFWYQQALGQGPEFLTYFQNEAQLDKSGLPSDRFFAERPEGSVSTLKIQRTQQEDSAVYLCASSPSGRGYNEQFFGPGTRLTVL.

This clonotype was seen ten or more times. The chain is built from TRBV28 and TRBJ1-4; D perhaps matches TRBD1 (6 bases). The CDR3 extends over 14 amino acids. V gave up 6 bases and J gave up 8 bases, with 16 bases separating them. Germline-derived CDR1 and CDR2 are MDHEN and SYDVKM. The CDR3 region is CASSSSMGAEKLFF. The CDR3 region has the DNA TGTGCCAGCAGCAGTTCCATGGGGGCAGAAAAACTGTTTTTT.

The rearrangement links TRBV7-2 to TRBJ2-1, with D perhaps matching TRBD1 (6 bases). V was shortened by 0 bases and J by 1 base, with 7 bases between the two germline ends. The CDR3 totals 15 residues. The germline V gene encodes CDR1 SGHTA and CDR2 FQGNSA. The CDR3 DNA reads TGTGCCAGCAGCTTAGCCGGACAGTCCTACAATGAGCAGTTCTTC. This translates into CASSLAGQSYNEQFF.